This entry lists 20 T cell receptor beta chains sequenced from one sample in a study of blood T cells in healthy people across ages (dated by TCRdb to between 2014 and 2017). Library generation was performed with 5' RACE. TCRdb records Illumina HiSeq 2500 as the sequencer. A second about 7 to 12 cycle PCR used a sample-barcoded 5' primer and a J-beta primer mix. TCRdb reprocessing: public reads trimmed at Q25 with fastp, clones called with MiXCR, in-frame beta chains kept. Every distinct CDR3 protein forms one entry, paired with its most common genes and DNA. The sample yields about 1.5 million distinct CDR3 sequences; 42% were counted once. Approximately 4% of the sample belongs to the ten largest clones. The sequenced sample consisted of blood. The source is a woman aged 18 to 35 in good health.

This chain joins TRBV29-1 and TRBJ2-7; 9 positions agree with TRBD1. The CDR3 runs to 14 residues. The V and J ends lost 2 bases and 4 bases, in that order; junction bases with no gene match: 6. CDR1 and CDR2 from the germline V gene are SQVTM and ANQGSEA. For the CDR3, the DNA is TGCAGCGTTGAATTCCGGGACAGGGAGTACGAGCAGTACTTC. It encodes CSVEFRDREYEQYF.

The chain is built from TRBV10-3 and TRBJ2-1; D may be TRBD2 (5 bases). The ends were cut back, 5 bases at V and 8 bases at J, with 19 bases in the middle. CDR3 length equals 15 residues. CDR1 is ENHRY and CDR2 is SYGVKD in the germline V gene. CDR3 amino acids: CAISPGLQADYEQFF. CDR3 coding DNA: TGTGCCATCAGTCCGGGCCTTCAGGCGGACTATGAGCAGTTCTTC.

The chain recombines TRBV9 with TRBJ2-5; TRBD2 is a possible D gene (5 bases). Matching the DNA end better, TRBJ2-7 makes the J call doubtful. The CDR3 loop spans 14 amino acids. Germline V gives CDR1 SGDLS, CDR2 YYNGEE. The CDR3 spells CASSVFEGTYEQYF. CDR3 coding DNA: TGTGCCAGCAGCGTATTTGAGGGTACCTACGAGCAGTACTTC.

This clonotype was seen a handful of times. This chain links TRBV9 with TRBJ1-1, with D uncertain. Germline V gene sequence: CDR1 SGDLS, CDR2 YYNGEE. The CDR3 is 17 amino acids. Trimming shortened V by 6 bases and J by 0 bases, and 21 bases separated the two germline ends. The CDR3 coding sequence is TGTGCCAGCACCAAAGGCCTTCCTCATAGGATGAACACTGAAGCTTTCTTT. Its protein is CASTKGLPHRMNTEAFF.

The chain uses TRBV5-1 and TRBJ2-1; D uncertain. Between the trimmed V and J ends, which lost 4 bases and 5 bases, there was a span of 10 bases. This CDR3 has 13 residues. Germline assignment: CDR1 SGHRS and CDR2 YFSETQ. The CDR3 protein is CASSLYPDNEQFF. As DNA, the CDR3 is TGCGCCAGCAGCCTTTACCCGGACAATGAGCAGTTCTTC.

This clonotype showed up just a few times. This chain's CDR3 is CASAPASGRGYEQFF. CDR3 coding DNA: TGCGCCAGCGCACCGGCTAGCGGGAGGGGCTATGAGCAGTTCTTC. V is TRBV5-1 and J is TRBJ2-1, with 12 bases that match TRBD2. Germline lookup yields CDR1 SGHRS and CDR2 YFSETQ. J gave up 8 bases and V 7 bases, and 10 bases lay outside the gene matches. The CDR3 consists of 15 residues.

The CDR3 DNA follows: TGCGCCAGCAGCCTAGGACTAGCGGGGACTTTTTACAATGAGCAGTTCTTC. Protein product: CASSLGLAGTFYNEQFF. The gene calls are TRBV5-1 and TRBJ2-1; TRBD2 matches 12 bases. Germline loops: CDR1 SGHRS, CDR2 YFSETQ. V was pared by 4 bases and J by 4 bases, with 9 bases of the junction left unmatched. The CDR3 has 17 amino acids. The complete variable domain, with remaining parts taken from reference TRBV5-1 and TRBJ2-1, reads KAGVTQTPRYLIKTRGQQVTLSCSPISGHRSVSWYQQTPGQGLQFLFEYFSETQRNKGNFPGRFSGRQFSNSRSEMNVSTLELGDSALYLCASSLGLAGTFYNEQFFGPGTRLTVL.

The CDR3 reads CASSEGQGYHTAGSYNEQFF. CDR3 DNA: TGTGCCAGCAGTGAAGGACAGGGTTATCACACCGCAGGCTCCTACAATGAGCAGTTCTTC. The chain links TRBV25-1 to TRBJ2-1, with 8 bases aligning to TRBD1. V was pared by 2 bases and J by 0 bases, with 15 bases of the junction left unmatched. Germline assignment: CDR1 MGHDK and CDR2 SYGVNS. There are 20 residues in the CDR3. Full variable domain (remainder filled in from reference TRBV25-1 and TRBJ2-1): EADIYQTPRYLVIGTGKKITLECSQTMGHDKMYWYQQDPGMELHLIHYSYGVNSTEKGDLSSESTVSRIRTEHFPLTLESARPSHTSQYLCASSEGQGYHTAGSYNEQFFGPGTRLTVL.

On this clonotype itself: One end of the junction fails to match germline, which may point to a read error. The chain couples TRBV4-3 to TRBJ1-2; unclear D gene. Germline lookup yields CDR1 LGHNA and CDR2 YSLEER. The CDR3 covers 15 residues. The CDR3 is CASSLSAPANYGCTF. The CDR3, as DNA: TGCGCCAGCAGCCTCTCAGCCCCAGCGAACTATGGCTGCACCTTC.

Of note for this clonotype: This may arise from a read error, as a much more abundant clone is one base away. V gene TRBV20-1 combines with J gene TRBJ2-1; 7 bases are shared with TRBD2. The DNA matches TRBJ2-7 better at its end, which makes the J call doubtful. The germline gives CDR1 DFQATT, CDR2 SNEGSKA (reference sequence). The CDR3 sequence is 15 residues long. The CDR3 is CSAPPMAGADNEQYF. As DNA, the CDR3 is TGCAGTGCCCCCCCGATGGCGGGAGCAGACAATGAGCAGTACTTC.

V usage is TRBV6-5 and J usage is TRBJ2-7; 10 bases are a match to TRBD2. The CDR3 contains 18 residues. The V and J ends lost 0 bases and 3 bases, in that order; junction bases with no gene match: 11. Germline V gene sequence: CDR1 MNHEY, CDR2 SVGAGI. The CDR3 protein is CASSYSKSASGSIYEQYF. In DNA form, the CDR3 reads TGTGCCAGCAGTTACTCGAAATCAGCTAGCGGGAGTATCTACGAGCAGTACTTC.

This clonotype was counted a few times. CDR3 amino acids: CASKRTGNYEQYF. CDR3 coding DNA: TGTGCCAGCAAAAGGACAGGTAACTACGAGCAGTACTTC. The J gene is TRBJ2-7, the V gene TRBV27, with 7 bases fitting TRBD1. The CDR3 contains 13 residues. V shed 7 bases and J 3 bases; nucleotides not matched to a gene: 6. Germline V gene data show CDR1 as MNHEY and CDR2 as SMNVEV (reference sequence).

In this sample, this clonotype turned up many times. The V gene is TRBV12-3 or TRBV12-4, the J gene TRBJ2-7, with 12 bases lining up with TRBD2. With 4 bases clipped from V and 2 bases from J, the junction kept 6 bases outside the gene matches. This CDR3 has 16 residues. CDR3 bases: TGTGCCAGCAGTTCGGGACTAGCGGGTGTTCCCTACGAGCAGTACTTC. Translated, it gives CASSSGLAGVPYEQYF.

The J gene is TRBJ2-5, the V gene TRBV7-9; 9 bases are a match to TRBD1. Germline V CDR1 and CDR2: SEHNR, FQNEAQ (reference sequence). The CDR3 loop spans 15 amino acids. Trimming cost V 3 bases and J 5 bases; bases outside gene matches: 7. The CDR3 coding sequence is TGTGCCAGCAGCTTGATTGGACAGGGGATGGAGACCCAGTACTTC. It is translated as CASSLIGQGMETQYF. Full variable domain (rest looked up from reference TRBV7-9 and TRBJ2-5): DTGVSQNPRHKITKRGQNVTFRCDPISEHNRLYWYRQTLGQGPEFLTYFQNEAQLEKSRLLSDRFSAERPKGSFSTLEIQRTEQGDSAMYLCASSLIGQGMETQYFGPGTRLLVL.

This clonotype has more than one count but fewer than ten. The chain has TRBV7-6 and TRBJ1-1; perhaps TRBD1 as D (6 bases). The V and J ends lost 2 bases and 1 base respectively, with 14 bases between them. Germline CDR1 SGHVS, CDR2 FNYEAQ. CDR3 length: 16 amino acids. The CDR3 reads CASSLTAGEGNTEAFF. The CDR3 region has the DNA TGTGCCAGCAGCTTAACGGCAGGGGAAGGGAACACTGAAGCTTTCTTT.

The genes are TRBV25-1 and TRBJ1-1; no clear D gene. This CDR3 comprises 13 residues. The germline CDR1 and CDR2 sequences are MGHDK and SYGVNS. V was trimmed by 1 base and J by 4 bases, leaving 7 bases between them. The CDR3 is CASSELGSTEAFF. The DNA of the CDR3 is TGTGCCAGCAGTGAATTAGGGAGCACTGAAGCTTTCTTT. Based on the CDR3 plus reference TRBV25-1 and TRBJ1-1, the full variable domain is EADIYQTPRYLVIGTGKKITLECSQTMGHDKMYWYQQDPGMELHLIHYSYGVNSTEKGDLSSESTVSRIRTEHFPLTLESARPSHTSQYLCASSELGSTEAFFGQGTRLTVV.

This clonotype was counted a few times. V usage is TRBV5-5 and J usage is TRBJ1-1; possibly TRBD1 for D (5 bases). Trimming removed 4 bases at V and 7 bases at J, with 14 bases between. The CDR3 is 13 amino acids. Per germline, CDR1 SGHKS and CDR2 YYEKEE (reference sequence). Written as DNA, the CDR3 is TGTGCCAGCAGCCGGACGGGGGAAGGTGAAGCTTTCTTT. The encoded protein is CASSRTGEGEAFF.

The chain joins TRBV6-6 to TRBJ2-2, with D perhaps TRBD1 or TRBD2 (6 bases each). Trimming left V 2 bases short and J 7 bases short, with 8 bases between. Per germline, CDR1 MNHNY and CDR2 SVGAGI (reference sequence). The length of the CDR3 is 13 residues. The DNA of the CDR3 is TGTGCCAGCAGTTACGGGGGGCACGGGGAGCTGTTTTTT. It specifies CASSYGGHGELFF.

This clonotype was observed a few times. The chain has TRBV2 and TRBJ1-1; TRBD1 aligns across 7 bases. This CDR3 is 14 amino acids long. After removal of 1 base from V and 4 bases from J, the junction contained 3 bases not matched to a gene. The germline V gene encodes CDR1 SNHLY and CDR2 FYNNEI. The chain's CDR3 is CASSEGQGFTEAFF. The CDR3 nucleotides read TGTGCCAGCAGTGAAGGACAGGGATTCACTGAAGCTTTCTTT.

This chain connects TRBV14 to TRBJ2-2; D is uncertain. V gave up 4 bases and J gave up 9 bases, with 15 bases separating them. In germline, CDR1 is SGHDN, CDR2 FVKESK. This CDR3 is built from 14 residues. This CDR3 reads CASSPYLNIRELFF. Written as DNA, the CDR3 is TGTGCCAGCAGCCCGTATTTGAACATCAGGGAGCTGTTTTTT. Drawing the rest from reference TRBV14 and TRBJ2-2, the complete variable domain is EAGVTQFPSHSVIEKGQTVTLRCDPISGHDNLYWYRRVMGKEIKFLLHFVKESKQDESGMPNNRFLAERTGGTYSTLKVQPAELEDSGVYFCASSPYLNIRELFFGEGSRLTVL.